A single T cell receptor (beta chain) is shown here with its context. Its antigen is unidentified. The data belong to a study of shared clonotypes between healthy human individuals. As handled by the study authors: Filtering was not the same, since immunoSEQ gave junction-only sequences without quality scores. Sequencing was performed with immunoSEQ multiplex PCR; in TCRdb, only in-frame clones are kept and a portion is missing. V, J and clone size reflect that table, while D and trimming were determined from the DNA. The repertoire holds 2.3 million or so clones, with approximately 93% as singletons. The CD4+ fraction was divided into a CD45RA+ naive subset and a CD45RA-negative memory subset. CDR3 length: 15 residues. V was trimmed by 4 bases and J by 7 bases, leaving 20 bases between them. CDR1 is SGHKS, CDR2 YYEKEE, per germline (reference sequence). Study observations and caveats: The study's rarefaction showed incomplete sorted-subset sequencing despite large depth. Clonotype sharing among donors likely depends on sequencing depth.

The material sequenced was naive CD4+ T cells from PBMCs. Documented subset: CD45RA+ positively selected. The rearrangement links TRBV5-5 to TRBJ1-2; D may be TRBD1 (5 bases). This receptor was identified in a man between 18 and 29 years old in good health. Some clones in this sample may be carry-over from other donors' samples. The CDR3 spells CASSQGPSNWPGYTF. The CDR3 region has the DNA TGTGCCAGCAGCCAGGGTCCATCCAACTGGCCTGGCTACACCTTC.